These T cell receptor beta chains were read from a single sample in a study of blood T cell repertoires in COVID-19. Generated by immunoSEQ multiplex PCR, the TCRdb table keeps only in-frame clones and is missing some. The repertoire consists of fewer than 250,000 clones, with about 82% occurring once and the leading ten covering around 9.3%. Specimen: peripheral blood. The receptors shown here come from a woman of 80 years or more with acute or convalescent COVID-19. CDR3s include the opening cysteine and the closing phenylalanine or tryptophan. A D gene is named only where the DNA matches it firmly. Expanded clones are given a class, and other clones once, few, many or no size at all.

V gene	J gene	D gene	clone size	CDR3 length	CDR3 DNA	CDR3 protein
TRBV29-1	TRBJ2-1	TRBD2	few	14	TGCAGCGTTGAAGATCGTGGGGGGGTCACCGAGCAGTTCTTC	CSVEDRGGVTEQFF
TRBV30	TRBJ2-2	.	.	13	TGTGCCTGGGAGCCTCTTGGAGGGGGGGAGCTGTTTTTT	CAWEPLGGGELFF
TRBV18	TRBJ2-3	.	many	14	TGTGCCAGCTCACCACCGAACCTGCGGGATACGCAGTATTTT	CASSPPNLRDTQYF
TRBV3-1/TRBV3-2	TRBJ1-1	TRBD1	.	14	TGTGCCAGCAGCCTATTGGGGGACAGGGGAGAAGCTTTCTTT	CASSLLGDRGEAFF
TRBV18	TRBJ2-7	.	many	12	TGTGCCAGCTCACCAGACAGCTACGAGCAGTACTTC	CASSPDSYEQYF
TRBV6-2/TRBV6-3	TRBJ2-1	TRBD1	.	15	TGTGCCAGCAGTAAGACAGGGGGAGGAAGCAATGAGCAGTTCTTC	CASSKTGGGSNEQFF
TRBV20-1	TRBJ2-3	TRBD2	.	15	TGCAGTGCTAGTTCTAGCGGGGATATCTTAGATACGCAGTATTTT	CSASSSGDILDTQYF
TRBV12-3/TRBV12-4	TRBJ2-7	.	.	13	TGTGCCAGCAGTAGCCAGGGTCGCTACGAGCAGTACTTC	CASSSQGRYEQYF
TRBV11-2	TRBJ2-3	TRBD1	.	16	TGTGCCAGCAGCTTAGATAGGACAGGGGGATCAGATACGCAGTATTTT	CASSLDRTGGSDTQYF
TRBV5-1	TRBJ2-2	TRBD1	.	16	TGCGCCAGCAGCCCGACAACAGGGGGAGATACCGGGGAGCTGTTTTTT	CASSPTTGGDTGELFF
TRBV29-1	TRBJ1-5	TRBD1	.	13	TGCAGCGTGGGACAGGAGATCAATCAGCCCCAGCATTTT	CSVGQEINQPQHF
TRBV29-1	TRBJ1-5	.	once	14	TGCAGCGTTGAGGAAGGGGGAAAGGATCAGCCCCAGCATTTT	CSVEEGGKDQPQHF
TRBV27	TRBJ1-2	TRBD1	.	19	TGTGCGACCACCGCATCAGGGGGCGGGCGTAACAGGGCCTACTATGGCTACACCTTC	CATTASGGGRNRAYYGYTF
TRBV19	TRBJ1-5	.	.	14	TGTGCCTCAAGTGGACATGAACTCAATCAGCCCCAGCATTTT	CASSGHELNQPQHF
TRBV18	TRBJ1-5	.	.	15	TGTGCCAGCTCACCGAGGACAGAAAGCAATCAGCCCCAGCATTTT	CASSPRTESNQPQHF
TRBV3-1/TRBV3-2	TRBJ2-7	.	.	11	TGTGCCAGCAGCGCTAGAGACGAGCAGTACTTC	CASSARDEQYF
TRBV6-5	TRBJ1-6	.	once	15	TGTGCCAGCAGTTACTTGACAAGCCGCGATTCACCCCTCCACTTT	CASSYLTSRDSPLHF
TRBV19	TRBJ2-3	TRBD2	.	13	TGTGCCAGTACGAGCGGGGGGGGAGATACGCAGTATTTT	CASTSGGGDTQYF
TRBV19	TRBJ2-5	.	.	13	TGTGCCAGTAGTGCCTGGGGCACGGGGACCCAGTACTTC	CASSAWGTGTQYF
TRBV4-1	TRBJ2-3	TRBD2	.	17	TGCGCCAGCAGCCAAGAGGGGGGACTAGCGGAGAGGGATACGCAGTATTTT	CASSQEGGLAERDTQYF
TRBV5-1	TRBJ2-1	TRBD2	.	14	TGCGCCAGCAGCCCGGAGCGGGGGGAGAGGGAGCAGTTCTTC	CASSPERGEREQFF
TRBV28	TRBJ2-5	TRBD1	.	15	TGTGCCAGCAGTCCCGGGACAGGGAGTTTGAAGACCCAGTACTTC	CASSPGTGSLKTQYF
TRBV19	TRBJ2-2	TRBD1	few	15	TGTGCCAGTAGTCCGGGACAGGGAGGTTTCGGGGAGCTGTTTTTT	CASSPGQGGFGELFF
TRBV11-2	TRBJ1-5	.	.	12	TGTGCCAGCAGCTTAGACGGGGGAGCCCAGCATTTT	CASSLDGGAQHF
TRBV4-3	TRBJ1-3	.	many	12	TGCGCCAGCAGCCAAGACAGAAACACCATATATTTT	CASSQDRNTIYF
TRBV21-1	TRBJ2-1	.	.	17	TGTGCCAGCAGCAACGCTCCCGGGGACAGAGGGGTGAATGAGCAGTTCTTC	CASSNAPGDRGVNEQFF
TRBV7-9	TRBJ2-6	.	once	16	TGTGCCAGCAGCTTAGCACAGGAGCCCGGGGCCAACGTCCTGACTTTC	CASSLAQEPGANVLTF
TRBV3-1/TRBV3-2	TRBJ2-2	.	few	19	TGTGCCAGCAGCCAAGATCTGGGGGGAATCTACCTGAACACCGGGGAGCTGTTTTTT	CASSQDLGGIYLNTGELFF
TRBV4-3	TRBJ1-1	.	.	14	TGCGCCAGCAGCCAAGATGTCAGGAACACTGAAGCTTTCTTT	CASSQDVRNTEAFF
TRBV5-4	TRBJ2-3	TRBD2	few	11	TGTGCCAGCAGCTGGGCCCGGGAGGCCTCATTT	CASSWAREASF
TRBV7-2	TRBJ2-1	TRBD2	.	13	TGTGCCAGCAGCCCGGGGGGGGCCAATGAGCAGTTCTTC	CASSPGGANEQFF
TRBV6-6	TRBJ1-1	TRBD1	.	13	TGTGCCAGCAGATCGGACAGGGGGCTTGAAGCTTTCTTT	CASRSDRGLEAFF
TRBV5-4	TRBJ2-7	TRBD1	.	13	TGTGCCAGCAGCGGGGGGACAGGGCTCGAGCAGTACTTC	CASSGGTGLEQYF
TRBV27	TRBJ2-3	.	.	15	TGTGCCAGCAGCTCGCTTGGGGGGAGCACAGATACGCAGTATTTT	CASSSLGGSTDTQYF
TRBV15	TRBJ1-1	.	.	11	TGTGCCACCAGCAGAGACAGTGAAGCTTTCTTT	CATSRDSEAFF
TRBV30	TRBJ1-4	TRBD1	.	13	TGTGCCTGGAGTGTACAGACGGACAGGGAACTGTTTTTT	CAWSVQTDRELFF
TRBV27	TRBJ2-3	.	.	16	TGTGCCAGCAGAGCCAGCTCCGGGATCAGGGGAGATACGCAGTATTTT	CASRASSGIRGDTQYF